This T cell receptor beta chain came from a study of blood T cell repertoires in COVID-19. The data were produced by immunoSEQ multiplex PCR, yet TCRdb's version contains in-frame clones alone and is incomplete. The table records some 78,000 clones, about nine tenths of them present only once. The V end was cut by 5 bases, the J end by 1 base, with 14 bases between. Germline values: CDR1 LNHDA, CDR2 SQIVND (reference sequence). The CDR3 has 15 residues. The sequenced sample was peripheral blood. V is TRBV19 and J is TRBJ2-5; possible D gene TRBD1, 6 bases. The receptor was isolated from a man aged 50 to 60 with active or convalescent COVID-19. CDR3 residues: CASSDSMGAQETQYF. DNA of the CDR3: TGTGCCAGTAGTGACTCTATGGGGGCCCAAGAGACCCAGTACTTC.